The T cell receptor beta chain described here comes from a study of blood T cell repertoires in COVID-19. Across the study: Spain, Italy and the United States supplied samples that represented acute and convalescent COVID-19. T cells, B-cell-depleted T cells, or PBMCs supplied cDNA or gDNA.

Original handling: Estimated nucleated cell counts came from reference gene primer amplification. The method was immunoSEQ multiplex PCR; TCRdb's version includes in-frame clones alone and lacks a portion of them. V and J calls and clone size are copied from that table; D and trimming were computed from the DNA. The sample includes 150,000 to 200,000 clones, approximately 80% seen only once; the top ten take roughly 11%. The CDR3 extends over 12 amino acids. The V gene's germline CDR1 is KGHSH and CDR2 LQKENI. V lost 5 bases and J lost 10; bases outside the gene matches: 5. Patients from Seattle were sampled longitudinally, starting during active infection.

The rearrangement uses TRBV18 and TRBJ1-1, with 9 bases aligning to TRBD1. Sequencing was carried out using peripheral blood. The clonotype was recovered from a middle-aged woman with COVID-19, enrolled during active disease. The CDR3 spells CASSGDRDGAFF. The CDR3 DNA sequence: TGTGCCAGCTCAGGGGACAGGGACGGAGCTTTCTTT.